This T cell receptor beta chain was recorded in a study of CD8 T cells in ankylosing spondylitis. Study-wide findings and caveats: A motif of eight or nine highly homologous TCR beta variants was seen as apparently characteristic of ankylosing spondylitis blood. Disease-associated clones were reportedly significantly overrepresented in matched ankylosing spondylitis synovial fluid.

Germline V gene lookup returns CDR1 DFQATT and CDR2 SNEGSKA (reference sequence). This CDR3 has 17 residues. Trimming stripped 6 bases from V and 0 bases from J, with 20 bases between. Concerning this clonotype: Its antigen remains unknown.

Using its own MiXCR run on the 5' RACE reads, TCRdb lists one record per CDR3 protein. The sample records roughly 700,000 distinct CDR3 sequences, 19% being singletons. The V and J genes are TRBV20-1 and TRBJ2-2, with D unclear. Sequencing was done on a sample of blood, either unsorted or a sorted T cell fraction (not recorded which). The source of this sequence is a male donor with ankylosing spondylitis. The DNA for the CDR3 is TGCAGTGCCCCGGAAGCGAGGTTCAAACCGAACACCGGGGAGCTGTTTTTT. This gives the protein CSAPEARFKPNTGELFF.